Below, 20 T cell receptor beta chains from the same sample are listed, as sequenced in a study of lymphopenia after photon versus proton radiotherapy. The protocol was immunoSEQ multiplex PCR, while the TCRdb copy is restricted to in-frame clones and leaves out a portion. The data contain about 19,000 clones, just over 90% of them singletons. The sequences come from peripheral blood, collected from a patient treated with photon-based radiotherapy. The source of these receptors is a man in his 60s with pancreatic cancer.

This sequence joins TRBV5-1 and TRBJ1-4; D ambiguous. Germline assignment: CDR1 SGHRS and CDR2 YFSETQ. The CDR3 has 13 amino acids. V was pared by 0 bases and J by 8 bases, with 8 bases between. For the CDR3, the DNA is TGCGCCAGCAGCTTGGACGTGGAGGAAAAACTGTTTTTT. It codes for CASSLDVEEKLFF. The variable domain in full, completed from reference TRBV5-1 and TRBJ1-4, reads KAGVTQTPRYLIKTRGQQVTLSCSPISGHRSVSWYQQTPGQGLQFLFEYFSETQRNKGNFPGRFSGRQFSNSRSEMNVSTLELGDSALYLCASSLDVEEKLFFGSGTQLSVL.

The chain links TRBV4-3 to TRBJ1-2; TRBD1 matches at 7 bases. This CDR3 is 13 amino acids long. The J segment lost 8 bases and the V segment lost 2 bases, leaving 5 bases of the junction unmatched. The V gene's germline CDR1 is LGHNA and CDR2 YSLEER. CDR3 loop: CASSQPGQIGYTF. The CDR3 DNA follows: TGCGCCAGCAGCCAACCGGGACAGATAGGCTACACCTTC.

The table lists this clone with a count of one. The CDR3, as DNA: TGTGCCAGCAGCCCCCGGGGGCCGTCCTACAATGAGCAGTTCTTC. Its protein is CASSPRGPSYNEQFF. The V and J genes are TRBV9 and TRBJ2-1; D may be TRBD1 or TRBD2 (6 bases each). V lost 4 bases to trimming and J lost 1 base, with 12 bases between them. The CDR3 has 15 amino acids. Germline V gives CDR1 SGDLS, CDR2 YYNGEE.

This clone was seen once. The genes are TRBV5-6 and TRBJ1-5; maybe TRBD1 (5 bases). This CDR3 is built from 14 residues. Germline-derived CDR1 and CDR2 are SGHDT and YYEEEE. The V end was cut by 2 bases, the J end by 6 bases, with 12 bases between. The CDR3 region is CASSFQGRSQPQHF. The CDR3 DNA sequence: TGTGCCAGCAGCTTTCAGGGTAGGAGTCAGCCCCAGCATTTT.

This clone was picked up a small number of times. This chain uses TRBV10-3 with TRBJ2-3; TRBD2 is a possible D gene (6 bases). There are 14 residues in the CDR3. V gave up 5 bases and J gave up 3 bases, with 12 bases separating them. Germline CDR1 ENHRY, CDR2 SYGVKD. The CDR3, as DNA: TGTGCCATCAGTCGACTAGGAGGGACAGATACGCAGTATTTT. As protein: CAISRLGGTDTQYF.

V usage is TRBV9 and J usage is TRBJ2-3; D is unclear. V lost 2 bases, J lost 2 bases, and 15 bases lay in between. Germline lookup yields CDR1 SGDLS and CDR2 YYNGEE. This CDR3 contains 16 residues. Here the CDR3 reads CASSVGVVTTTDTQYF. For the CDR3, the DNA is TGTGCCAGCAGCGTCGGAGTAGTTACCACCACAGATACGCAGTATTTT.

The chain is built from TRBV30 and TRBJ1-2, with 7 bases that match TRBD1. V dropped 1 base and J dropped 4; count of bases not matched to a gene: 9. This CDR3 has 15 amino acids. CDR1 and CDR2 from the germline V gene are GTSNPN and SVGIG (reference sequence). The CDR3 protein is CAWSAGTVTLYGYTF. CDR3 DNA sequence: TGTGCCTGGAGTGCCGGGACAGTAACGCTCTATGGCTACACCTTC.

The genes are TRBV6-6 and TRBJ2-7, with D possibly TRBD1 on 5 matching bases. The CDR3 covers 14 residues. Trimming left V 6 bases short and J 0 bases short, with 12 bases between. Germline values: CDR1 MNHNY, CDR2 SVGAGI (reference sequence). CDR3 amino acids: CASRTSGISYEQYF. In DNA, the CDR3 is TGTGCCAGCAGGACCTCAGGGATCTCCTACGAGCAGTACTTC.

The chain couples TRBV16 to TRBJ1-5; no definite D call. Looked up from germline, CDR1 is KGHSY and CDR2 is FQNENV. The CDR3 contains 17 residues. V lost 2 bases and J 4 bases, leaving 18 bases between the germline ends. CDR3 region: CASSQPGGNLANQPQHF. Here the CDR3 DNA reads TGTGCCAGCAGCCAACCGGGAGGGAACTTAGCAAATCAGCCCCAGCATTTT. The full variable domain, completed using reference TRBV16 and TRBJ1-5, is GEEVAQTPKHLVRGEGQKAKLYCAPIKGHSYVFWYQQVLKNEFKFLISFQNENVFDETGMPKERFSAKCLPNSPCSLEIQATKLEDSAVYFCASSQPGGNLANQPQHFGDGTRLSIL.

This clone was seen a single time. The chain recombines TRBV7-9 with TRBJ2-3; 7 nucleotides match TRBD2. V lost 2 bases and J lost 1; bases outside the gene matches: 3. CDR1 and CDR2 (germline): SEHNR, FQNEAQ (reference sequence). This CDR3 is built from 15 residues. DNA of the CDR3: TGTGCCAGCAGCTTAAGCGGGGTAGGCACAGATACGCAGTATTTT. This encodes CASSLSGVGTDTQYF.

The rearrangement uses TRBV18 and TRBJ2-4; D is ambiguous. The V gene lost 3 bases and the J gene lost 6 bases, with 15 bases spanning the gap. CDR1 is KGHSH, CDR2 LQKENI, per germline. This CDR3 is 15 amino acids long. The CDR3 sequence: CASSPPGFWGNIQYF. CDR3 sequence (DNA): TGTGCCAGCTCACCTCCCGGATTTTGGGGAAACATTCAGTACTTC.

This clone was seen once. The chain joins TRBV4-1 to TRBJ1-3, with D unresolved. V dropped 4 bases and J dropped 0 bases, with 7 bases sitting between them. This CDR3 spans 14 amino acids. Germline CDR1 and CDR2: MGHRA and YSYEKL. The CDR3 spells CASSPIGSGNTIYF. The CDR3 coding sequence is TGCGCCAGCAGCCCGATTGGCTCTGGAAACACCATATATTTT.

The gene calls are TRBV5-5 and TRBJ1-1; D perhaps matches TRBD1 (5 bases). CDR1 SGHKS and CDR2 YYEKEE come from the germline V gene (reference sequence). There are 15 residues in the CDR3. Deletions cut 5 bases from V and 0 bases from J, with 14 bases between. The CDR3 DNA reads TGTGCCAGCAGTTTCACGGGACCTATGAACACTGAAGCTTTCTTT. The encoded protein is CASSFTGPMNTEAFF.

The rearrangement joins TRBV5-4 to TRBJ1-6, with 7 bases matching TRBD1. J was trimmed by 8 bases and V by 3 bases; bases with no gene match: 5. Germline values: CDR1 SGHNT, CDR2 YYREEE (reference sequence). The CDR3 has 14 residues. CDR3 protein: CASSWGTEDSPLHF. Written as DNA, the CDR3 is TGTGCCAGCAGCTGGGGGACAGAAGATTCACCCCTCCACTTT.

The V and J genes are TRBV5-1 and TRBJ1-1; maybe TRBD1 (6 bases). Germline values: CDR1 SGHRS, CDR2 YFSETQ. The CDR3 sequence is 15 residues long. V was trimmed by 3 bases and J by 0 bases, leaving 12 bases between them. The CDR3: CASSWATGMNTEAFF. Written as DNA, the CDR3 is TGCGCCAGCAGCTGGGCGACAGGTATGAACACTGAAGCTTTCTTT. Variable domain in full (rest from reference TRBV5-1 and TRBJ1-1): KAGVTQTPRYLIKTRGQQVTLSCSPISGHRSVSWYQQTPGQGLQFLFEYFSETQRNKGNFPGRFSGRQFSNSRSEMNVSTLELGDSALYLCASSWATGMNTEAFFGQGTRLTVV.

The rearrangement uses TRBV18 and TRBJ1-3; tentatively, D is TRBD1 (6 bases). The germline V and J ends were trimmed by 2 bases and 0 bases, with 11 bases remaining between them. This CDR3 has 16 residues. CDR1 and CDR2 from the germline V gene are KGHSH and LQKENI. CDR3 nucleotides: TGTGCCAGCTCACCAAATCCAGGGGCCTCTGGAAACACCATATATTTT. Protein: CASSPNPGASGNTIYF.

The rearrangement joins TRBV7-3 to TRBJ2-3; D might be TRBD1 (6 bases). This CDR3 comprises 15 residues. The V end was cut by 2 bases, the J end by 4 bases, with 13 bases between. Germline V gives CDR1 SGHTA, CDR2 FQGTGA. Here the CDR3 DNA reads TGTGCCAGCAGCTTACAGAGTGGGGGCCCAGATACGCAGTATTTT. This gives the protein CASSLQSGGPDTQYF. Supplemented by reference TRBV7-3 and TRBJ2-3, the full variable domain reads GAGVSQTPSNKVTEKGKYVELRCDPISGHTALYWYRQSLGQGPEFLIYFQGTGAADDSGLPNDRFFAVRPEGSVSTLKIQRTERGDSAVYLCASSLQSGGPDTQYFGPGTRLTVL.

The chain carries TRBV2 and TRBJ2-5; no reliable D call. The V end was cut by 0 bases, the J end by 5 bases, with 7 bases between. CDR1 is SNHLY, CDR2 FYNNEI, per germline. This CDR3 is built from 13 residues. CDR3 bases: TGTGCCAGCAGTGAAGCGGTCTATGAGACCCAGTACTTC. Its protein product is CASSEAVYETQYF.

The chain joins TRBV5-1 to TRBJ1-4; 8 positions agree with TRBD1. The CDR3 runs 14 residues. The trim removed 7 bases at V and 7 bases at J, leaving 9 bases unmatched. Per the germline V gene, CDR1 is SGHRS and CDR2 is YFSETQ. The CDR3 sequence: CASRGQGFGEKLFF. The CDR3 nucleotides are TGCGCCAGCCGAGGACAGGGTTTTGGTGAAAAACTGTTTTTT.

The V call is TRBV10-3, the J call TRBJ1-6; D is perhaps TRBD1 (5 bases). Trimming left V 6 bases short and J 4 bases short, with 16 bases between. CDR1 ENHRY and CDR2 SYGVKD come from the germline V gene. This CDR3 contains 16 residues. CDR3 sequence reads: CAIRQSWGRYNSPLHF. The CDR3 bases are TGTGCCATCAGACAATCGTGGGGACGGTATAATTCACCCCTCCACTTT.